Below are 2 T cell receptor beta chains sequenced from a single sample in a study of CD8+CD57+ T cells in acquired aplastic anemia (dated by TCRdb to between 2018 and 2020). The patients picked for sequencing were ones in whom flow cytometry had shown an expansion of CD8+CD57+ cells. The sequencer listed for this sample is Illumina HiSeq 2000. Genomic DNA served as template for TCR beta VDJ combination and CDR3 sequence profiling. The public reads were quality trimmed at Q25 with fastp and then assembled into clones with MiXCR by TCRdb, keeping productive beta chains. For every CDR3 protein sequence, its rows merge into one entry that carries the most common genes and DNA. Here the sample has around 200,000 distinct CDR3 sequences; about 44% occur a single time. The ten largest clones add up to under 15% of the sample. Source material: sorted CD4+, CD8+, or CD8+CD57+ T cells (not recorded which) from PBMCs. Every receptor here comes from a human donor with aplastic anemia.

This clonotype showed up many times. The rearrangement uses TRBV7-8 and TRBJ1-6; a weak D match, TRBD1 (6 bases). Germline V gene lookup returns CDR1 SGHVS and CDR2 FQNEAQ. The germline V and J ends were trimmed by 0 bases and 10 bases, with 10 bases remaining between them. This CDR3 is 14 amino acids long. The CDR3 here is CASSLAKGGSPLHF. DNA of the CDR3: TGTGCCAGCAGCTTAGCGAAGGGGGGATCACCCCTCCACTTT.

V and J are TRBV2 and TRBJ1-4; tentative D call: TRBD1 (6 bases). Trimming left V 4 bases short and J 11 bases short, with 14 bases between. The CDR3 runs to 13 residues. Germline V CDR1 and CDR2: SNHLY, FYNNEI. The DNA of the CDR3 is TGTGCCAGCAGTGCCCAACAGGGTACTAAACTGTTTTTT. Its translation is CASSAQQGTKLFF.